These T cell receptor beta chains were read from a single sample in a study of blood T cell repertoires in COVID-19. TCRdb keeps only in-frame clones here, not all; method: immunoSEQ multiplex PCR. The table records around 130,000 clones, 88% of them present only once. The specimen sequenced was peripheral blood. Receptor source: a human donor with COVID-19, enrolled during active disease. The donor label of this sample is uncertain. The CDR3 runs from the conserved cysteine through the conserved F or W. The order of the fields is V gene, J gene, D gene, CDR3 length, clone size, CDR3 protein, CDR3 DNA. The D gene is left open where the match is weak. The size entry is marked missing in some rows and otherwise reads once, few, many or a size class.

TRBV11-3	TRBJ1-2	TRBD1	15	few	CASSPSPDRDHGYTF	TGTGCCAGCAGCCCTAGTCCGGACAGGGACCATGGCTACACCTTC
TRBV21-1	TRBJ1-1	NA	13	NA	CASWTARNTEAFF	TGTGCCAGCTGGACAGCCCGGAACACTGAAGCTTTCTTT
TRBV5-5	TRBJ2-3	TRBD2	14	NA	CASSLGSGRDTQYF	TGTGCCAGCAGCTTGGGTAGCGGGAGGGATACGCAGTATTTT
TRBV9	TRBJ1-3	TRBD1	14	NA	CASSGDSWGNTIYF	TGTGCCAGCAGCGGGGACAGCTGGGGGAACACCATATATTTT
TRBV25-1	TRBJ2-5	NA	14	NA	CASSDSTVQETQYF	TGTGCCAGCAGTGATAGTACAGTACAAGAGACCCAGTACTTC
TRBV13	TRBJ2-2	TRBD2	17	NA	CASSFGGTSGNTGELFF	TGTGCCAGCAGCTTTGGCGGGACTAGCGGGAACACCGGGGAGCTGTTTTTT
TRBV5-1	TRBJ1-4	TRBD1	15	NA	CASSYGDRVNEKLFF	TGCGCCAGCAGCTACGGAGACAGGGTAAACGAAAAACTGTTTTTT
TRBV7-3	TRBJ2-1	TRBD1	17	NA	CASSLSAGQGVHNEQFF	TGTGCCAGCAGCTTATCCGCGGGACAGGGGGTCCACAATGAGCAGTTCTTC
TRBV28	TRBJ1-1	TRBD1	15	few	CASSFPSDRGWKAFF	TGTGCCAGCAGTTTTCCCAGCGACAGGGGATGGAAAGCTTTCTTT
TRBV11-3	TRBJ2-2	NA	15	NA	CASSLDGTNTGELFF	TGTGCCAGCAGCTTAGATGGCACCAACACCGGGGAGCTGTTTTTT
TRBV19	TRBJ2-6	NA	18	NA	CASIHGGAGAPGANVLTF	TGTGCCAGTATCCATGGGGGAGCAGGGGCTCCAGGGGCCAACGTCCTGACTTTC
TRBV4-1	TRBJ2-7	TRBD1	17	few	CASSQGLPGQGSYEQYF	TGCGCCAGCAGCCAAGGCCTACCGGGACAGGGGTCTTACGAGCAGTACTTC
TRBV6-5	TRBJ2-1	TRBD2	14	NA	CATIIGGRYNEQFF	TGTGCCACCATCATCGGGGGGAGGTACAATGAGCAGTTCTTC
TRBV7-7	TRBJ2-5	NA	14	NA	CASSLMGAWETQYF	TGTGCTAGCAGCTTAATGGGGGCCTGGGAGACCCAGTACTTC
TRBV7-2	TRBJ1-2	NA	14	NA	CASSLAVGADGYTF	TGTGCCAGCAGCTTAGCGGTGGGCGCAGATGGCTACACCTTC
TRBV5-1	TRBJ1-2	TRBD1	15	NA	CASSLAGQGGYGYTF	TGCGCCAGCAGCTTGGCGGGACAGGGCGGCTATGGCTACACCTTC
TRBV7-9	TRBJ1-1	NA	13	NA	CASSEAGRNEAFF	TGTGCCAGTTCCGAGGCAGGGAGGAATGAAGCTTTCTTT
TRBV27	TRBJ1-1	NA	13	NA	CASRSRANTEAFF	TGTGCCAGCAGGTCGAGAGCGAACACTGAAGCTTTCTTT
TRBV14	TRBJ2-5	NA	13	NA	CASSQGSPETQYF	TGTGCCAGCAGCCAAGGGAGCCCAGAGACCCAGTACTTC
TRBV2	TRBJ1-1	NA	12	NA	CASTQGRDEAFF	TGTGCCAGCACCCAGGGTAGGGATGAGGCTTTCTTT
TRBV3-1/TRBV3-2	TRBJ1-2	TRBD1	16	NA	CASSLLRQGVPYGYTF	TGTGCCAGCAGCCTCCTCCGGCAGGGGGTCCCCTATGGCTACACCTTC
TRBV7-9	TRBJ2-1	NA	16	NA	CASSLAGPGWYNEQFF	TGTGCCAGCAGCTTAGCCGGTCCAGGGTGGTACAATGAGCAGTTCTTC
TRBV10-1	TRBJ1-1	TRBD1	14	NA	CASSETGGSTEAFF	TGCGCCAGCAGTGAGACAGGGGGCAGCACTGAAGCTTTCTTT
TRBV19	TRBJ1-5	NA	14	NA	CASSIQEGDQPQHF	TGTGCCAGTAGTATTCAGGAGGGTGATCAGCCCCAGCATTTT
TRBV2	TRBJ1-3	NA	15	NA	CASRAGRDSGNTIYF	TGTGCCAGCAGGGCCGGACGGGACTCTGGAAACACCATATATTTT
TRBV7-9	TRBJ2-1	TRBD1	16	NA	CASSETGTGGFNEQFF	TGTGCCAGCAGCGAAACCGGGACAGGGGGCTTCAATGAGCAGTTCTTC
TRBV5-4	TRBJ1-2	TRBD1	14	NA	CASSFEEGARGYTF	TGTGCCAGCAGCTTTGAGGAGGGGGCGAGAGGCTACACCTTC
TRBV19	TRBJ2-5	TRBD1	15	NA	CASSRDRGDQETQYF	TGTGCCAGTAGCCGGGACAGGGGAGACCAAGAGACCCAGTACTTC
TRBV7-8	TRBJ1-2	NA	14	NA	CASSFNPQSYGYTF	TGTGCCAGCAGCTTCAACCCACAGTCCTATGGCTACACCTTC
TRBV29-1	TRBJ2-7	NA	14	NA	CSVGGGRSSYEQYF	TGCAGCGTGGGAGGGGGGCGGAGTTCCTACGAGCAGTACTTC
TRBV5-1	TRBJ2-1	NA	14	NA	CASSLVLTGNEQFF	TGCGCCAGCAGCTTGGTTCTAACAGGCAATGAGCAGTTCTTC
TRBV2	TRBJ2-2	NA	13	few	CASCDSNTGELFF	TGTGCCAGCTGCGACAGTAACACCGGGGAGCTGTTTTTT
TRBV3-1/TRBV3-2	TRBJ1-6	NA	14	NA	CASSRAGSESPLHF	TGTGCCAGCAGCCGGGCGGGCTCTGAATCACCCCTCCACTTT
TRBV10-3	TRBJ2-7	TRBD2	14	NA	CAISEAGGLYEQYF	TGTGCCATCAGTGAAGCGGGGGGGCTCTACGAGCAGTACTTC
TRBV2	TRBJ1-2	TRBD1	15	NA	CASSDGTGARYGYTF	TGTGCCAGCAGCGATGGGACAGGGGCCCGCTATGGCTACACCTTC
TRBV5-1	TRBJ1-1	NA	14	NA	CASSLVREPTEAFF	TGCGCCAGCAGCTTGGTTCGGGAACCCACTGAAGCTTTCTTT
TRBV3-1/TRBV3-2	TRBJ2-4	TRBD1	14	NA	CASSQPGQGGIQYF	TGTGCCAGCAGCCAACCGGGACAGGGGGGTATTCAGTACTTC
TRBV4-1	TRBJ2-3	TRBD1	14	NA	CASSPDRVVDTQYF	TGCGCCAGCAGCCCGGACAGGGTAGTAGATACGCAGTATTTT
TRBV28	TRBJ2-7	NA	14	NA	CASSEAGGTYEQYF	TGTGCCAGCAGTGAGGCAGGGGGGACCTACGAGCAGTACTTC
TRBV7-9	TRBJ1-2	NA	14	NA	CASSFGSSNYGYTF	TGTGCCAGCAGCTTCGGGTCTTCTAACTATGGCTACACCTTC
TRBV5-1	TRBJ1-5	NA	13	NA	CASSPGPDSPQHF	TGCGCCAGCAGCCCGGGTCCGGACAGCCCGCAGCATTTT
TRBV7-2	TRBJ2-1	TRBD2	14	NA	CASSPGWGGNEQFF	TGTGCCAGCAGCCCCGGTTGGGGGGGGAATGAGCAGTTCTTC
TRBV10-3	TRBJ2-7	NA	15	NA	CAISEKDRTGGEQYF	TGTGCCATCAGTGAGAAGGACAGGACGGGAGGGGAGCAGTACTTC
TRBV6-5	TRBJ1-1	TRBD1	15	NA	CASAPGQGADTEAFF	TGTGCCAGCGCCCCGGGACAGGGGGCAGACACTGAAGCTTTCTTT
TRBV5-4	TRBJ2-1	NA	13	NA	CASSLGGYNEQFF	TGTGCCAGCAGCTTAGGCGGTTACAATGAGCAGTTCTTC
TRBV5-5	TRBJ1-5	NA	13	NA	CASSLAGFQPQHF	TGTGCCAGCAGCTTGGCCGGTTTCCAGCCCCAGCATTTT
TRBV15	TRBJ1-6	TRBD1	15	NA	CATSGGTGGGSPLHF	TGTGCCACCAGCGGGGGGACAGGGGGCGGTTCACCCCTCCACTTT
TRBV6-5	TRBJ1-3	NA	15	few	CASSYGESHGNTIYF	TGTGCCAGCAGTTACGGAGAGTCCCATGGAAACACCATATATTTT
TRBV6-5	TRBJ1-3	NA	14	NA	CASSYGGSGNTIYF	TGTGCCAGCAGTTACGGAGGGTCTGGAAACACCATATATTTT
TRBV6-5	TRBJ1-5	TRBD1	12	NA	CASSSGGQPQHF	TGTGCCAGCAGTTCAGGGGGACAGCCCCAGCATTTT
TRBV9	TRBJ1-6	NA	16	once	CASSVDQGWQHSPLHF	TGTGCCAGCAGCGTAGATCAGGGCTGGCAGCATTCACCCCTCCACTTT
TRBV7-9	TRBJ2-1	NA	15	NA	CASSPEADSYNEQFF	TGTGCCAGCAGCCCAGAGGCAGACTCCTACAATGAGCAGTTCTTC
TRBV10-3	TRBJ1-2	TRBD1	15	NA	CAITHGQGAGYGYTF	TGTGCCATCACTCATGGGCAGGGGGCCGGCTATGGCTACACCTTC
TRBV24-1	TRBJ2-5	TRBD2	16	once	CATSDVSGGEFETQYF	TGTGCCACCAGTGATGTTAGCGGGGGGGAATTTGAGACCCAGTACTTC
TRBV5-1	TRBJ1-2	NA	14	NA	CASSALQTGYGYTF	TGCGCCAGCAGCGCGCTCCAGACGGGCTATGGCTACACCTTC